The present T cell receptor (beta chain) was sequenced within a study of cytomegalovirus exposure and HLA in healthy donors. Study results and limitations: It has been reported that TCR beta sequences accurately predicted the HLA-A and HLA-B alleles of most subjects. Among immune exposure information, only CMV serostatus was available. The study put roughly 160 TCR beta chains on its list as cytomegalovirus-associated.

Of note for this clone: The antigen is not known.

V lost 0 bases to trimming and J lost 6 bases, with 13 bases between them. The CDR3 covers 15 residues. Germline assignment: CDR1 SGHDT and CDR2 YYEEEE. The study ran its PCR with 60 Vbeta and 13 Jbeta primers. Libraries were prepared by immunoSEQ multiplex PCR; TCRdb keeps only in-frame clonotypes and omits some of them. In the table there are 140,000 to 150,000 clones, approximately 65% of which are singletons. The V and J genes are TRBV5-6 and TRBJ2-1; D perhaps matches TRBD2 (5 bases). The sequenced sample was PBMCs. This receptor was obtained from a woman in her sixties in good health and CMV-seronegative. As DNA, the CDR3 is TGTGCCAGCAGCTTGGCCCCTACTAGGTTCAATGAGCAGTTCTTC. Its protein is CASSLAPTRFNEQFF.